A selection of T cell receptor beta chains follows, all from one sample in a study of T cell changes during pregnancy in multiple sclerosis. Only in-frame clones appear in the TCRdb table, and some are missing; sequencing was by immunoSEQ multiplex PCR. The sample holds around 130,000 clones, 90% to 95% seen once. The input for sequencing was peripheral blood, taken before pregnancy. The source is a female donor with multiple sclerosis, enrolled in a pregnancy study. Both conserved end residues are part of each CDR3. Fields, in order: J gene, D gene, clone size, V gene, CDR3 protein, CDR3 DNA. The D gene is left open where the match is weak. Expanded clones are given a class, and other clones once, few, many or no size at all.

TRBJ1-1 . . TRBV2 CASSGYDTSSNMNTEAFF TGTGCCAGCAGTGGTTATGACACGAGTTCAAACATGAACACTGAAGCTTTCTTT
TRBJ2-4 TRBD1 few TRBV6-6 CASSQDRGNIQYF TGTGCCAGCAGTCAGGACAGGGGTAACATTCAGTACTTC
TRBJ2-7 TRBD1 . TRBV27 CASSAGTGAYEQYF TGTGCCAGCAGTGCCGGGACAGGGGCCTACGAGCAGTACTTC
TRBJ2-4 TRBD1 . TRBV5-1 CASSSGGPGTGIRNIQYF TGCGCCAGCAGCTCAGGCGGGCCCGGGACAGGGATTAGGAACATTCAGTACTTC
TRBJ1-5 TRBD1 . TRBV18 CASSQQGAPGQPQHF TGTGCCAGCTCACAACAGGGGGCGCCGGGTCAGCCCCAGCATTTT
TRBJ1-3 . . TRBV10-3 CAISPSTGPSSGNTIYF TGTGCCATCAGCCCTTCAACAGGGCCTAGCTCTGGAAACACCATATATTTT
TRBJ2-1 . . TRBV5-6 CASSLGGRTYNEQFF TGTGCCAGCAGCTTGGGGGGGCGGACCTACAATGAGCAGTTCTTC
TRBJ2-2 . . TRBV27 CASKAATGELFF TGTGCCAGCAAGGCGGCGACCGGGGAGCTGTTTTTT
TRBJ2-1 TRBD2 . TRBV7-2 CASSYGLAGGNEQFF TGTGCCAGCAGCTACGGACTAGCGGGGGGCAATGAGCAGTTCTTC
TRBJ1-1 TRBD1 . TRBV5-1 CASSGGQHTEAFF TGCGCCAGCAGCGGGGGACAGCACACTGAAGCTTTCTTT
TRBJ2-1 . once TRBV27 CASSLGGSSEQFF TGTGCCAGCAGTTTGGGGGGTAGCAGTGAGCAGTTCTTC
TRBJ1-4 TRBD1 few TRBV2 CASRTNRGGIEKLFF TGTGCCAGCAGGACTAACAGGGGCGGGATAGAAAAACTGTTTTTT
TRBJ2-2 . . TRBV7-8 CASTPGTNTGELFF TGTGCCAGCACCCCAGGAACCAACACCGGGGAGCTGTTTTTT
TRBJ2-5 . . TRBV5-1 CASSFWTGQETQYF TGCGCCAGCAGCTTTTGGACTGGCCAAGAGACCCAGTACTTC
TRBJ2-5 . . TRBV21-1 CASSKAPGGASGGESQETQYF TGTGCCAGCAGCAAAGCACCCGGGGGGGCTAGCGGGGGGGAAAGCCAAGAGACCCAGTACTTC
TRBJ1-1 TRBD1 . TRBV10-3 CAISGGQGIGTEAFF TGTGCCATCAGTGGGGGACAGGGGATCGGCACTGAAGCTTTCTTT
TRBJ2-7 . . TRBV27 CASSLGGPSYEQYF TGTGCCAGCAGTTTAGGTGGGCCATCCTACGAGCAGTACTTC
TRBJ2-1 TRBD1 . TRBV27 CASRRDRGYGEQFF TGTGCCAGCAGACGGGACAGGGGATACGGTGAGCAGTTCTTC
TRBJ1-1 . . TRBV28 CASSPAGLYEGTEAFF TGTGCCAGCAGTCCGGCGGGGCTTTATGAAGGGACTGAAGCTTTCTTT
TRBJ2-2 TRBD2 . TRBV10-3 CAIHSGKFPGELFF TGTGCCATCCATAGCGGGAAGTTCCCCGGGGAGCTGTTTTTT
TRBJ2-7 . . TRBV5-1 CASSLTGTTPYEQYF TGCGCCAGCAGCTTAACGGGAACTACGCCCTACGAGCAGTACTTC
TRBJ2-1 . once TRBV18 CASSTSKFDEQFF TGTGCCAGTTCAACTAGTAAATTTGATGAGCAGTTCTTC
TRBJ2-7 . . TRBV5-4 CASSSQGQGSVFYEQYF TGTGCCAGCAGCTCCCAGGGGCAGGGTAGCGTTTTCTACGAGCAGTACTTC
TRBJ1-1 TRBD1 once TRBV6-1 CATPNLGDSEAFF TGTGCCACCCCGAACTTGGGGGACAGTGAGGCTTTCTTT
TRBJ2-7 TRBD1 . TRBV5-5 CASSTGQGPYEQYF TGTGCCAGCAGCACCGGACAGGGCCCGTACGAGCAGTACTTC
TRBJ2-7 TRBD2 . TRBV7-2 CASSDPGGPDNYEQYF TGTGCCAGCAGCGACCCGGGGGGGCCTGATAACTACGAGCAGTACTTC
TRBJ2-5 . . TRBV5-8 CASNSGGPETQYF TGTGCCAGCAACTCGGGGGGCCCGGAGACCCAGTACTTC
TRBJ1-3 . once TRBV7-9 CASREQGANTIYF TGTGCCAGCCGGGAGCAAGGGGCGAACACCATATATTTT
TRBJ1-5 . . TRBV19 CASSKQEPHQPQHF TGTGCCAGTAGTAAGCAGGAACCCCATCAGCCCCAGCATTTT
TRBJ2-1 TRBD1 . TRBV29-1 CSVERQGGVNEQFF TGCAGCGTTGAAAGACAGGGGGGGGTAAATGAGCAGTTCTTC
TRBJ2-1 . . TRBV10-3 CAISAGVNEQFF TGTGCCATCAGTGCAGGGGTGAATGAGCAGTTCTTC
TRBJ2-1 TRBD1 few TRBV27 CASSLSRTGVNEQFF TGTGCCAGCAGTTTATCGAGGACAGGGGTCAATGAGCAGTTCTTC